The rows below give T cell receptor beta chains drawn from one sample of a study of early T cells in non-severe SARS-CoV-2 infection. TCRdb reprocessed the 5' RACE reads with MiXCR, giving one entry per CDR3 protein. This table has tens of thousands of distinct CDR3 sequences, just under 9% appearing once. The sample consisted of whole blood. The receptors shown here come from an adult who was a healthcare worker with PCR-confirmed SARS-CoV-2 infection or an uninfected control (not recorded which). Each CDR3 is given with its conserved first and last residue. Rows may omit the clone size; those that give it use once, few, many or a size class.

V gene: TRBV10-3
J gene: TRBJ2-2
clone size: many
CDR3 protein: CAIEAAGELAGELFF

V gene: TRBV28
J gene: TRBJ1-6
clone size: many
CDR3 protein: CASSFRDRNNSPLHF

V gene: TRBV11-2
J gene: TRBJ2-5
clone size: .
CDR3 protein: CASSLVGGEETQYF

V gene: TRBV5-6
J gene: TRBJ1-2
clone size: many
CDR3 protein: CASSLDSGPGYTF

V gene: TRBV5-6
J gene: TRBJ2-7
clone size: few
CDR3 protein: CASSPHPRGSYEQYF

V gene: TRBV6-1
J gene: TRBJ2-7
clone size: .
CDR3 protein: CASSRQGDSYEQYF

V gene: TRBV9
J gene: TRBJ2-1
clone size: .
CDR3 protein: CASSVGGSGGNEQFF

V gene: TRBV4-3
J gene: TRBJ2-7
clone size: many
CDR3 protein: CASSQIQGREQYF

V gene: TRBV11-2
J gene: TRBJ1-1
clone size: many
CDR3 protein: CASSQGGRRAFF

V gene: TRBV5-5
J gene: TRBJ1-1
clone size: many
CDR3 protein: CASSLITNTEAFF